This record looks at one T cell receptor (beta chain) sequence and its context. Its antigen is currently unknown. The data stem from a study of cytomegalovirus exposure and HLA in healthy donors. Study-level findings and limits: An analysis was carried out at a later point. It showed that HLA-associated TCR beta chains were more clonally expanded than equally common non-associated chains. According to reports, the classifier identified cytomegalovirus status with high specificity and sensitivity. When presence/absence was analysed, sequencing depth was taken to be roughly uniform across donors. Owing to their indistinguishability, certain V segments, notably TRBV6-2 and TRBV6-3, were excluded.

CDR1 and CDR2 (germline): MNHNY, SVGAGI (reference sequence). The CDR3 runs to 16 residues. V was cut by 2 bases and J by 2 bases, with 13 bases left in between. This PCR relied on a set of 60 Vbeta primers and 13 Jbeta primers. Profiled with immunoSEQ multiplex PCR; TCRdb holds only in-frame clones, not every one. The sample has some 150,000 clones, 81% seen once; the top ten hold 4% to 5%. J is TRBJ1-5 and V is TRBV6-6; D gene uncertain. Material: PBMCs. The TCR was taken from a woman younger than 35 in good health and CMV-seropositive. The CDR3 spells CASSYPNQVGNQPQHF. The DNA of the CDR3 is TGTGCCAGCAGTTACCCCAATCAGGTCGGCAATCAGCCCCAGCATTTT.